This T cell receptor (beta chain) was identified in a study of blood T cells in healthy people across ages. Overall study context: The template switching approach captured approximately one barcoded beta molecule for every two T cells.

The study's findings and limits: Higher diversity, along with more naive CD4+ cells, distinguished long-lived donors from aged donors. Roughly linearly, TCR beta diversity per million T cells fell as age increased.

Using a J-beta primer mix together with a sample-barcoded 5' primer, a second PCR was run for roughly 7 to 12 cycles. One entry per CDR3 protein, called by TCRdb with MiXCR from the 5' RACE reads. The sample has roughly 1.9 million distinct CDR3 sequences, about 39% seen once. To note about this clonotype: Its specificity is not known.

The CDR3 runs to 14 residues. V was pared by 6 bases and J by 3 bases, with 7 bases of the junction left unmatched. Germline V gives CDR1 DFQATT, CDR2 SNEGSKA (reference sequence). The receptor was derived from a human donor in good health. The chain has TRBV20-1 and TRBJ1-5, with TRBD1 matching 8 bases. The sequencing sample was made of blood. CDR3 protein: CSATQDRDNQPQHF. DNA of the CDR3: TGCAGTGCCACCCAGGACAGGGACAATCAGCCCCAGCATTTT.